This T cell receptor (beta chain) emerged from a study of shared clonotypes between healthy human individuals. Points from the study as a whole: The generation probabilities recorded for non-shared clonotypes fell below those of clonotypes shared by all four donors. Sampling covered nothing but blood. Tissue TCR repertoires likely differ from those found in blood.

Clones were sequenced by immunoSEQ multiplex PCR, and TCRdb holds only the in-frame ones, with some missing. There are about 1.5 million clones in the sample; approximately 98% occur only once, and 0.4% to 0.55% lies in the top ten. Concerning this clone itself: Antigen unknown.

CDR1 is MDHEN and CDR2 is SYDVKM in the germline V gene. CDR3 length: 15 residues. V was pared by 6 bases and J by 0 bases, with 12 bases between. This sequence originates from a man under 40 in good health. The specimen was naive CD4+ T cells sorted from blood. The subset is: CD45RA+ positively selected. The gene calls are TRBV28 and TRBJ1-3, with D possibly being TRBD1 (6 bases). The CDR3 DNA sequence: TGTGCCAGCAGGGAAGACAGGAGCTCTGGAAACACCATATATTTT. It yields the protein CASREDRSSGNTIYF.